This T cell receptor (beta chain) derives from a study of T cell repertoires in cytomegalovirus infection. Overall study: Based on public TCR beta signatures, there were indications of CMV infection and of a matching HLA type.

The CDR3 consists of 16 residues. Trimming cost V 3 bases and J 1 base; bases outside gene matches: 6. The germline V gene has CDR1 DFQATT and CDR2 SNEGSKA (reference sequence). Comment on this clonotype: The antigen is unknown.

TCRdb processed the reads anew with MiXCR; each CDR3 protein has one entry. The table shows about 130,000 distinct CDR3 sequences, with roughly 8.2% occurring only once. Study results and limitations: In two of eight donors, the top clonotype was HLA-C-restricted CMV-specific.

The sequencing input was PBMCs. The J gene is TRBJ1-2, the V gene TRBV20-1, with TRBD1 matching over 12 bases. The receptor was derived from a human donor in good health (CMV status not recorded). Some clones in this sample may be carry-over from other donors' samples. The CDR3 DNA reads as TGCAGTGCTAGTTCAAGGGACAGGGGGCATAACTATGGCTACACCTTC. Its protein product is CSASSRDRGHNYGYTF.